This TCR beta chain was captured in a study of T cell changes during pregnancy in multiple sclerosis (dated by TCRdb to the late 2010s). Study-level background: In women with multiple sclerosis, the researchers looked at how the T cell repertoire shifted as pregnancy progressed.

Regarding this clone: Its antigen is unknown. Per-base qualities were not stored, and no clone one base away is much larger.

The protocol used for the library was the immunoSEQ multiplex PCR assay. TCRdb carries this immuneACCESS record with in-frame sequences only. Its versions omit some clonotypes, under half of them owing to an unresolved V gene in the studies checked, with the rest unexplained. The sample includes about 110,000 clones, with around 90% observed a single time. 0.78% of the sample goes to the ten largest clones. Counted from cysteine to phenylalanine, this CDR3 has 13 amino acids. CDR3 DNA only is kept here, 39 bases in frame from base 1. CDR1 and CDR2 were assigned from the germline V gene (reference sequence) as LNHDA and SQIVND. V has 10 bases trimmed and J has 8 bases trimmed; junction bases matching no gene number 13.

The chain employs TRBV19 and TRBJ1-2; TRBD1 agrees with 7 junctional bases. The sequences come from peripheral blood, collected in the third trimester of pregnancy. The TCR comes from a female donor in good health, enrolled as a control in a pregnancy study. CDR3 sequence: CATLPEGAGGYTF. The sequenced DNA: TGTGCCACTTTACCGGAGGGGGCTGGGGGCTACACCTTC.